Shown below are 21 T cell receptor beta chains from a single sample sequenced in a study of T cell responses to AZD1222 COVID-19 vaccine. The protocol was immunoSEQ multiplex PCR, while the TCRdb copy is restricted to in-frame clones and leaves out a portion. The sample shows 150,000 to 200,000 clones, over 75% of them seen only once. This sample comprised peripheral blood, obtained on day 0 of AZD1222 vaccination. All receptors come from an adult in good health.

V gene TRBV7-3 combines with J gene TRBJ1-2; 8 positions agree with TRBD1. Germline assignment: CDR1 SGHTA and CDR2 FQGTGA. The CDR3 sequence is 13 residues long. V gave up 4 bases and J gave up 8 bases; unmatched junction bases: 6. The CDR3 is CASSYDRGSGYTF. CDR3 sequence (DNA): TGTGCCAGCAGCTACGACAGGGGCTCGGGCTACACCTTC. The full variable domain, in which reference TRBV7-3 and TRBJ1-2 provide the parts outside the CDR3, is GAGVSQTPSNKVTEKGKYVELRCDPISGHTALYWYRQSLGQGPEFLIYFQGTGAADDSGLPNDRFFAVRPEGSVSTLKIQRTERGDSAVYLCASSYDRGSGYTFGSGTRLTVV.

V is TRBV12-3 or TRBV12-4 and J is TRBJ2-1, with D possibly being TRBD2 (5 bases). This CDR3 has 12 residues. V lost 6 bases and J lost 9, with 12 bases in between. The CDR3 coding sequence is TGTGCCAGCAGCCCCCTACGGGGTGAGCAGTTCTTC. It specifies CASSPLRGEQFF.

The chain recombines TRBV2 with TRBJ1-1; tentative D call: TRBD1 (5 bases). Germline loops: CDR1 SNHLY, CDR2 FYNNEI. The CDR3 has 12 residues. Trimming removed 6 bases at V and 1 base at J, with 6 bases between. The CDR3 DNA reads as TGTGCCAGCAGCAGGGAGAACACTGAAGCTTTCTTT. Residues: CASSRENTEAFF.

This clone was found once. This rearrangement joins TRBV19 to TRBJ1-4; 9 bases are a match to TRBD1. The length of the CDR3 is 14 residues. Germline CDR1 LNHDA, CDR2 SQIVND (reference sequence). Trimming at V came to 4 bases and at J to 7 bases, leaving 4 bases not matched to a gene. The CDR3 sequence: CASSKQGAREKLFF. The CDR3 nucleotides are TGTGCCAGTAGTAAACAGGGGGCGCGTGAAAAACTGTTTTTT.

The chain carries TRBV5-1 and TRBJ1-3; a weak D match, TRBD1 (5 bases). V lost 4 bases and J 0 bases, leaving 14 bases between the germline ends. The CDR3 consists of 16 residues. Germline values: CDR1 SGHRS, CDR2 YFSETQ. CDR3 nucleotide sequence: TGCGCCAGCAGCACGGGACCGCCGGACTCTGGAAACACCATATATTTT. Its protein is CASSTGPPDSGNTIYF.

This chain links TRBV6-6 with TRBJ2-7; D is ambiguous. CDR1 and CDR2 (germline): MNHNY, SVGAGI (reference sequence). CDR3 size: 12 residues. V lost 8 bases to trimming and J lost 0 bases, with 8 bases between them. The CDR3 DNA sequence: TGTGCCAGCTGGGGAACCTCCTACGAGCAGTACTTC. Its protein product is CASWGTSYEQYF.

The rearrangement links TRBV9 to TRBJ1-2; 8 positions match TRBD1. V was pared by 3 bases and J by 4 bases, with 5 bases of the junction left unmatched. This CDR3 is built from 14 residues. The germline V gene encodes CDR1 SGDLS and CDR2 YYNGEE. Written as DNA, the CDR3 is TGTGCCAGCAGCGCACAGGGGGGGAGCTATGGCTACACCTTC. It translates to CASSAQGGSYGYTF.

This clone was recorded only once. V and J are TRBV5-6 and TRBJ1-5; D possibly corresponds to TRBD1 (5 bases). V was shortened by 0 bases and J by 7 bases, with 17 bases between the two germline ends. The CDR3 spans 16 residues. Looked up from germline, CDR1 is SGHDT and CDR2 is YYEEEE. Here the CDR3 reads CASSLARAGRDQPQHF. The CDR3 DNA follows: TGTGCCAGCAGCTTGGCCCGGGCAGGGCGCGACCAGCCCCAGCATTTT.

The chain recombines TRBV11-2 with TRBJ2-7, with 7 positions matching TRBD2. V lost 5 bases to trimming and J lost 0 bases; unmatched junction nucleotides: 13. The CDR3 runs 17 residues. Per germline, CDR1 SGHAT and CDR2 FQNNGV. CDR3 protein: CASSLRPGLTDSYEQYF. The CDR3 nucleotides are TGTGCCAGCAGCCTCCGACCGGGACTAACTGACTCCTACGAGCAGTACTTC.

About this clone itself: This sample includes further DNA sequences coding for the same CDR3. The V and J genes are TRBV18 and TRBJ2-7, with a possible D match to TRBD1 (5 bases). This CDR3 has 13 residues. Germline CDR1 KGHSH, CDR2 LQKENI. The V and J ends lost 2 bases and 7 bases respectively, with 12 bases between them. The CDR3 DNA reads as TGTGCCAGCTCACCATCAGACAGTAGGGAGCAGTACTTC. Amino acids: CASSPSDSREQYF.

Written as DNA, the CDR3 is TGTGCCAGCAGCCGGACAGGCAAGGATGGCTACACCTTC. This translates into CASSRTGKDGYTF. The chain has TRBV27 and TRBJ1-2; TRBD1 aligns across 7 bases. Germline V gene sequence: CDR1 MNHEY, CDR2 SMNVEV (reference sequence). The CDR3 contains 13 residues. The junction had 7 bases not matched to a gene; V was cut back by 6 bases and J by 6 bases.

The chain couples TRBV5-1 to TRBJ2-7; D possibly corresponds to TRBD2 (6 bases). Germline values: CDR1 SGHRS, CDR2 YFSETQ. V was pared by 5 bases and J by 6 bases, with 12 bases between. This CDR3 has 12 residues. The CDR3 is CASRTQGGEQYF. As DNA, the CDR3 is TGCGCCAGCAGGACCCAGGGAGGCGAGCAGTACTTC.

The CDR3 DNA is TGTGCCAGCAGTCCAGGCTACGAGCAGTACTTC. Translating gives CASSPGYEQYF. The chain has TRBV28 and TRBJ2-7; D ambiguous. The CDR3 loop spans 11 amino acids. Germline loops: CDR1 MDHEN, CDR2 SYDVKM. Trimming removed 5 bases from V and 3 bases from J, with 5 bases in between.

The chain has TRBV15 and TRBJ2-1; 8 nucleotides agree with TRBD2. The CDR3 covers 16 residues. J gave up 5 bases and V 2 bases, and 8 bases lay outside the gene matches. Germline CDR1 is LNHNV and CDR2 is YYDKDF (reference sequence). DNA for the CDR3: TGTGCCACCAGCAGACCGGGACTAGGGAAACACAATGAGCAGTTCTTC. This translates into CATSRPGLGKHNEQFF.

The chain is built from TRBV27 and TRBJ2-7; a possible D gene is TRBD1 (6 bases). Looked up from germline, CDR1 is MNHEY and CDR2 is SMNVEV (reference sequence). This CDR3 spans 14 amino acids. Between the trimmed V and J ends, which lost 0 bases and 3 bases, there was a span of 9 bases. The CDR3 sequence is CASSLSAQGYEQYF. The CDR3 DNA reads TGTGCCAGCAGTTTATCGGCACAGGGCTACGAGCAGTACTTC.

The chain links TRBV29-1 to TRBJ1-2; D remains unclear. Germline loops: CDR1 SQVTM, CDR2 ANQGSEA. The length of the CDR3 is 12 residues. V lost 6 bases, J lost 1 base, and 9 bases lay in between. The CDR3 spells CSVRTGNYGYTF. As DNA, the CDR3 is TGCAGCGTGAGGACCGGTAACTATGGCTACACCTTC.

The chain uses TRBV7-2 and TRBJ2-5, with TRBD2 matching over 13 bases. This CDR3 spans 17 amino acids. J gave up 2 bases and V 0 bases, and 3 bases lay outside the gene matches. CDR1 and CDR2 (germline): SGHTA, FQGNSA. The CDR3 DNA follows: TGTGCCAGCAGCTTAGCTTGGACTAGCGGGGGTCAAGAGACCCAGTACTTC. This codes for CASSLAWTSGGQETQYF.

J is TRBJ2-3 and V is TRBV3-1 (or the pseudogene TRBV3-2); D perhaps matches TRBD2 (6 bases). From germline, CDR1 is LGHDT and CDR2 YNNKEL (reference sequence). Between the trimmed V and J ends, which lost 7 bases and 2 bases, there was a span of 10 bases. This CDR3 region has 13 residues. The CDR3 spells CASTSVNTDTQYF. The CDR3 DNA reads TGTGCCAGCACTAGCGTAAACACAGATACGCAGTATTTT.

The rearrangement uses TRBV6-1 and TRBJ1-6; weak D call: TRBD1 (5 bases). Trimming stripped 3 bases from V and 10 bases from J, with 10 bases between. Germline V gene data show CDR1 as MNHNS and CDR2 as SASEGT. CDR3 length: 13 residues. The CDR3: CASSDRAGSPLHF. CDR3 nucleotide sequence: TGTGCCAGCAGTGACAGGGCCGGGTCACCCCTCCACTTT.

CDR3 loop: CASSFSTQGLETQYF. DNA for the CDR3: TGTGCCAGCAGCTTCTCGACGCAAGGCCTGGAGACCCAGTACTTC. The J gene is TRBJ2-5, the V gene TRBV7-2, with unresolved D. Trimming took 3 bases from V and 5 from J, leaving 16 bases between them. This CDR3 has 15 residues. Looked up from germline, CDR1 is SGHTA and CDR2 is FQGNSA. The full variable domain, rest sourced from reference TRBV7-2 and TRBJ2-5, is GAGVSQSPSNKVTEKGKDVELRCDPISGHTALYWYRQSLGQGLEFLIYFQGNSAPDKSGLPSDRFSAERTGGSVSTLTIQRTQQEDSAVYLCASSFSTQGLETQYFGPGTRLLVL.

The CDR3 sequence is CASSLASGGAGNTIYF. The CDR3 DNA is TGCGCCAGCAGCTTGGCCTCGGGGGGCGCGGGAAACACCATATATTTT. This chain links TRBV5-1 with TRBJ1-3; possibly TRBD1 for D (6 bases). From germline, CDR1 is SGHRS and CDR2 YFSETQ. The CDR3 runs to 16 residues. Trimming cost V 0 bases and J 4 bases, with 14 bases left between them.